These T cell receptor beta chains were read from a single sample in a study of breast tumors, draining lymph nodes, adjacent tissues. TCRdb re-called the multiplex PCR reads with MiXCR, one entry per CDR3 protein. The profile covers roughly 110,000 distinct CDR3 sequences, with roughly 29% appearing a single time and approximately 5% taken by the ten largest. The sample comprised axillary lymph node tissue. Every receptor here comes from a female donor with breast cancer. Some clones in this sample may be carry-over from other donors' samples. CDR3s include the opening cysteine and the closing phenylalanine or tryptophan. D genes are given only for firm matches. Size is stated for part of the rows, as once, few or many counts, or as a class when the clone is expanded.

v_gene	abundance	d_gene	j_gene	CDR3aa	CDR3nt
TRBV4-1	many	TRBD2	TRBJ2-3	CASSQGGAGGGTDTQYF	TGCGCCAGCAGCCAAGGGGGGGCGGGAGGGGGCACAGATACGCAGTATTTT
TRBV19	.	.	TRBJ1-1	CASSIVQGGLNTEAFF	TGTGCCAGTAGTATAGTGCAGGGAGGGTTGAACACTGAAGCTTTCTTT
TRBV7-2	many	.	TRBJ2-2	CASSLQNGELFF	TGTGCCAGCAGCCTACAAAACGGGGAGCTGTTTTTT
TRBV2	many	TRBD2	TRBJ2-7	CASCETSGKIYEQYF	TGTGCCAGCTGCGAGACTAGCGGGAAGATCTACGAGCAGTACTTC
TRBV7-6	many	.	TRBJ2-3	CASSRTTSTDTQYF	TGTGCCAGCAGCCGGACGACTAGCACAGATACGCAGTATTTT
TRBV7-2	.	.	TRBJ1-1	CASSLGGRGGVRSTEAFF	TGTGCCAGCAGCTTAGGGGGACGAGGGGGGGTCCGGAGCACTGAAGCTTTCTTT
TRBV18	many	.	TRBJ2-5	CASSPQEQETQYF	TGTGCCAGCTCTCCCCAAGAACAAGAGACCCAGTACTTC
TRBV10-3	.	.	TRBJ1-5	CAISSGTSLNQPQHF	TGTGCCATCAGTTCCGGGACAAGCCTAAATCAGCCCCAGCATTTT
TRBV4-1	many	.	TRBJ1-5	CASSQGRGGSNQPQHF	TGCGCCAGCAGCCAAGGAAGAGGGGGGAGCAATCAGCCCCAGCATTTT
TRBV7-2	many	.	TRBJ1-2	CASSGRGYYGYTF	TGTGCCAGCAGCGGACGAGGCTACTATGGCTACACCTTC
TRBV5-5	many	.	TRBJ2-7	CASSLHAGAYEQYF	TGTGCCAGCAGCTTACATGCTGGGGCCTACGAGCAGTACTTC
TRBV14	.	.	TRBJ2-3	CASSGVYSTGTQSF	TGTGCCAGCAGCGGTGTCTACAGCACAGGTACGCAGTCTTTT
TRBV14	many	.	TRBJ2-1	CASSREPTAPEQFF	TGTGCCAGCAGCCGAGAACCGACAGCCCCTGAGCAGTTCTTC
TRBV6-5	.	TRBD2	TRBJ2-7	CTSSTSGVYEQYF	TGTACCAGCAGCACTAGCGGGGTTTATGAGCAGTACTTC
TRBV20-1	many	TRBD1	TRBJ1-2	CSVQGQSRDYLTYTF	TGCAGTGTACAGGGACAGAGCCGCGACTATTTGACCTACACCTTC
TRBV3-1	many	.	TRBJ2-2	CASSQDALAAGELFF	TGTGCCAGCAGCCAAGATGCACTAGCCGCCGGGGAGCTGTTTTTT
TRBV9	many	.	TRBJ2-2	CASSVGGHLNTGELFF	TGTGCCAGCAGCGTAGGTGGACACCTGAACACCGGGGAGCTGTTTTTT
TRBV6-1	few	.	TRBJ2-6	CASRRGDSGANVLTF	TGTGCCAGCAGGCGCGGGGATTCTGGGGCCAACGTCCTGACTTTC
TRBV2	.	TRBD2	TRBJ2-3	CASSSRLAGPTDTQYF	TGTGCCAGCAGTTCCCGACTAGCGGGGCCCACAGATACGCAGTATTTC
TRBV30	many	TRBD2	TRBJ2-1	CAFTYGAGGWDEQFF	TGTGCCTTCACATACGGGGCGGGAGGATGGGATGAGCAGTTCTTC
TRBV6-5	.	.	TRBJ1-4	CASSYPPTADNEKLVF	TGTGCCAGCAGTTACCCGCCGACAGCCGATAATGAAAAACTGGTTTTT
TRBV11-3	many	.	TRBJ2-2	CASSLSSGVRAGELFF	TGTGCCAGCAGCTTATCTTCAGGGGTTAGGGCCGGGGAGCTGTTTTTT
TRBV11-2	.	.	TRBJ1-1	CASSLERGSMNTEAFF	TGTGCCAGCAGCTTAGAACGGGGTTCCATGAACACTGAAGCTTTCTTT
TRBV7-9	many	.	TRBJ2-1	CASSLWGEQFF	TGTGCCAGCAGCTTATGGGGGGAGCAGTTCTTC
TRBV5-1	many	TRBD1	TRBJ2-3	CASSSGTGAPDTQYF	TGCGCCAGCAGCTCCGGGACAGGGGCTCCAGATACGCAGTATTTT
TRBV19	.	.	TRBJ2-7	CASSTLLGFYGQYF	TGTGCCAGTAGTACGTTGTTGGGGTTCTACGGGCAGTACTTC
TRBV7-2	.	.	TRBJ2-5	CASSPRGGVQETQYF	TGTGCCAGCAGCCCTCGGGGCGGGGTACAAGAGACCCAGTACTTC
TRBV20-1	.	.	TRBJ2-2	CSARVARDTGELFF	TGCAGTGCTAGGGTGGCCCGAGACACCGGGGAGCTGTTTTTT
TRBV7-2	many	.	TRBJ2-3	CASSLPFGRADTQYF	TGTGCCAGCAGCTTGCCCTTCGGACGGGCAGATACGCAGTATTTT
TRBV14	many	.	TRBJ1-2	CASSQKSGVYGYTF	TGTGCCAGCAGCCAGAAATCGGGAGTCTATGGCTACACCTTC
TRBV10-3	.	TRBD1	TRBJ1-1	CAINPGQGAGGAFF	TGTGCCATCAATCCGGGACAGGGAGCGGGGGGGGCTTTCTTT
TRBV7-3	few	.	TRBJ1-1	CASSSSPMNTEAFF	TGTGCCAGCAGCTCCAGCCCTATGAACACTGAAGCTTTCTTT
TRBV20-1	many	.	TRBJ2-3	CSASFRGVDLTDTQYF	TGCAGTGCTAGCTTCAGGGGAGTTGATCTCACAGATACGCAGTATTTT
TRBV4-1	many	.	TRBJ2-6	CASSQEGLSGANVLTF	TGCGCCAGCAGCCAAGAGGGCCTATCTGGGGCCAACGTCCTGACTTTC
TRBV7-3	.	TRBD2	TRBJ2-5	CASSSSGGVGETQHF	TGTGCCAGCAGCTCTAGCGGGGGGGTAGGAGAGACCCAGCACTTC
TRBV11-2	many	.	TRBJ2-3	CASSYIVDTQYF	TGTGCCAGCAGCTACATAGTCGATACGCAGTATTTT
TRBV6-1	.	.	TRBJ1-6	CASNNGQRGNSPLHF	TGTGCCAGCAATAATGGGCAGAGGGGGAATTCACCCCTCCACTTT
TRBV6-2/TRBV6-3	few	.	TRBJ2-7	CASSHGRPYEQYF	TGTGCCAGCAGTCACGGGCGACCCTACGAGCAGTACTTC
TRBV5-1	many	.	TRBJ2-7	CASSLTGKVYEQYF	TGCGCCAGCAGCTTGACAGGTAAAGTCTACGAGCAGTACTTC
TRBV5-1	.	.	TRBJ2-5	CASSHRGETHYF	TGCGCCAGCAGTCATAGAGGGGAGACCCACTACTTC
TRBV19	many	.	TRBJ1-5	CASSIGGYNQPQHF	TGTGCCAGTAGTATAGGGGGGTACAATCAGCCCCAGCATTTT
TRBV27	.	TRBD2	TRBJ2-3	CASSPSAGGGDTQYF	TGTGCCAGCAGTCCCTCAGCGGGAGGGGGAGATACGCAGTATTTT
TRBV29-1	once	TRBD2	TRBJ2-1	CSAGGGDEQFF	TGCAGCGCCGGGGGGGGGGATGAGCAGTTCTTC
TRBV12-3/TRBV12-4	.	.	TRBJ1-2	CASGFPGDYGYTF	TGTGCCAGCGGTTTCCCTGGGGACTATGGCTACACCTTC
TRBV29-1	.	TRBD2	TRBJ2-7	CSVRVLAGAYEQYF	TGCAGCGTGAGGGTGCTAGCGGGAGCCTACGAGCAGTACTTC
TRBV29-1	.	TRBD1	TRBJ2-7	CSVTGTGAGEQYF	TGCAGCGTTACCGGGACAGGGGCTGGGGAGCAGTACTTC
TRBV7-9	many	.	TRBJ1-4	CASSPSGEEKLFF	TGTGCCAGCAGCCCCTCCGGGGAGGAAAAACTGTTTTTT
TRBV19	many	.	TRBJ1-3	CASSLLGTGNTIYF	TGTGCCAGTAGTCTATTAGGGACCGGAAACACCATATATTTT
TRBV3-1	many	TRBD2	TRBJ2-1	CASSQDLAGGSNEQFF	TGTGCCAGCAGCCAAGATCTGGCGGGAGGCAGCAATGAGCAGTTCTTC
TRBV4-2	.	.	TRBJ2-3	CASSQESNEQYF	TGTGCCAGCAGCCAAGAAAGCAATGAGCAGTATTTT
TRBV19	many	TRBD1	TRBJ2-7	CASSIMGQGYEQYF	TGTGCCAGTAGTATAATGGGACAGGGATACGAGCAGTACTTC